What follows are 16 T cell receptor beta chains derived from one specimen sequenced in a study of CXCR3-negative and CXCR3-positive naive CD8 T cells. The libraries of TRB cDNA were prepared using 5' RACE with UMI labels. TCRdb processed the 5' RACE reads again and assigns one entry to each CDR3 protein, with no DNA. The clone table shows more than 65,000 distinct CDR3 sequences, with the ten largest holding approximately 1.5%. Sample: naive CXCR3- CD8+ T cells from blood. Subset specified: CD45RO-CCR7+CD27+CD95- naive CD8+ T cells lacking CXCR3 (TNR3-). These receptor sequences come from a human donor in good health. Some clones in this sample may be carry-over from other donors' samples.

V gene TRBV6-2 or TRBV6-3 combines with J gene TRBJ2-3. The CDR3 length is 13 residues. Germline lookup yields CDR1 MNHEY and CDR2 SVGEGT. The CDR3 sequence is CASSYGSSDTQYF.

The chain carries TRBV7-2 and TRBJ2-3; TCRdb's assignment of TRBD1 cannot be checked, as there is no DNA. The CDR3 has 14 amino acids. CDR1 and CDR2 (germline): SGHTA, FQGNSA. This chain's CDR3 is CASSLTDPRGTQYF.

The V call is TRBV15, the J call TRBJ2-7; absent DNA, TCRdb's TRBD1 call cannot be checked. Germline loops: CDR1 LNHNV, CDR2 YYDKDF (reference sequence). The CDR3 totals 15 residues. This CDR3 reads CATSREGQGSYEQYF.

The CDR3 loop is CASSSDSYNEQFF. J is TRBJ2-1 and V is TRBV7-3. CDR3 length: 13 amino acids. Germline V gives CDR1 SGHTA, CDR2 FQGTGA.

The V and J genes are TRBV12-3 or TRBV12-4 and TRBJ2-3; TCRdb's D gene call, TRBD1, goes unchecked for lack of DNA. CDR3 length: 16 amino acids. CDR3 sequence: CASSHEDRSSTDTQYF.

This chain connects TRBV21-1 to TRBJ1-4; lacking DNA, the TRBD1 call made by TCRdb goes unchecked. TRBV21-1 is annotated as a pseudogene. The CDR3 covers 14 residues. The CDR3 loop is CASSILPPKEKLFF.

The rearrangement links TRBV7-9 to TRBJ2-7. The CDR3 consists of 15 residues. CDR1 and CDR2 from the germline V gene are SEHNR and FQNEAQ (reference sequence). CDR3 residues: CASSLDETIFSEQYF.

The V and J genes are TRBV5-6 and TRBJ2-3. The germline V gene has CDR1 SGHDT and CDR2 YYEEEE. This CDR3 has 12 amino acids. Here the CDR3 reads CASRIGIDTQYF. The full variable domain, in which reference TRBV5-6 and TRBJ2-3 provide the parts outside the CDR3, is DAGVTQSPTHLIKTRGQQVTLRCSPKSGHDTVSWYQQALGQGPQFIFQYYEEEERQRGNFPDRFSGHQFPNYSSELNVNALLLGDSALYLCASRIGIDTQYFGPGTRLTVL.

The rearrangement links TRBV29-1 to TRBJ2-7. Germline V gene lookup returns CDR1 SQVTM and CDR2 ANQGSEA. The CDR3 is made up of 12 amino acids. The CDR3: CSVAGHNYEQYF.

The chain couples TRBV29-1 to TRBJ2-3; TCRdb gives TRBD1 as the D gene, but with no DNA this cannot be confirmed. The CDR3 has 13 residues. Germline CDR1 is SQVTM and CDR2 is ANQGSEA. CDR3 region: CSVSGALADTQYF.

The V and J genes are TRBV15 and TRBJ2-1; TCRdb designates TRBD1, a call that cannot be tested without DNA. Looked up from germline, CDR1 is LNHNV and CDR2 is YYDKDF (reference sequence). The CDR3 has 15 residues. CDR3 region: CATSRLSSSYNEQFF.

The chain couples TRBV12-3 or TRBV12-4 to TRBJ1-2; TCRdb picks TRBD1, but there is no DNA to check that call. This CDR3 has 13 residues. The CDR3 loop is CASSLEPGYGYTF.

The chain is built from TRBV6-2 or TRBV6-3 and TRBJ2-7; the TRBD2 assignment by TCRdb is unverifiable without DNA. This CDR3 comprises 16 residues. In germline, CDR1 is MNHEY, CDR2 SVGEGT. CDR3 loop: CASSYAGGGDSYEQYF.

V and J are TRBV5-5 and TRBJ2-1; TCRdb indicates TRBD1, and absent DNA this call remains unverified. The CDR3 totals 15 residues. Germline CDR1 and CDR2: SGHKS and YYEKEE (reference sequence). CDR3 sequence: CASSPGQGIDNEQFF.

This chain's CDR3 is CASSPGQGVQCEQYF. The chain uses TRBV7-9 and TRBJ2-7; TCRdb's D call of TRBD1 is untestable without DNA. Germline CDR1 SEHNR, CDR2 FQNEAQ (reference sequence). CDR3 length equals 15 residues.

The V and J genes are TRBV20-1 and TRBJ2-7; TCRdb reports TRBD2, a call that lacks DNA to check it against. Germline V gene lookup returns CDR1 DFQATT and CDR2 SNEGSKA (reference sequence). CDR3 size: 16 residues. The CDR3 region is CSASTPGLAGHYEQYF.